These 11 T cell receptor beta chains were all obtained from the same sample, sequenced in a study of CD8 T cells in ankylosing spondylitis. In TCRdb, the 5' RACE reads were re-called with MiXCR into one record per CDR3 protein. The repertoire holds 250,000 to 300,000 distinct CDR3 sequences, roughly 20% seen once, with roughly 7.4% in the top ten. Specimen: blood, either unsorted or a sorted T cell fraction (not recorded which). All receptors derive from a male donor with ankylosing spondylitis or in good health (not recorded which).

The V and J genes are TRBV12-3 or TRBV12-4 and TRBJ1-2; D not resolved. With 6 bases removed from V and 6 bases from J, the gap between germline ends came to 14 bases. The CDR3 is made up of 13 amino acids. The CDR3 DNA reads TGTGCCAGCAGCCCCTCAGAGTGGGATGGCTACACCTTC. It encodes CASSPSEWDGYTF.

This clonotype has more than one count but fewer than ten. The chain joins TRBV20-1 to TRBJ1-5, with D possibly matching TRBD1 (5 bases). The CDR3 runs to 13 residues. Deletions cut 0 bases from V and 4 bases from J, with 7 bases between. CDR1 and CDR2 from the germline V gene are DFQATT and SNEGSKA (reference sequence). The CDR3 loop is CSARETANQPQHF. The DNA of the CDR3 is TGCAGTGCTAGAGAGACAGCAAATCAGCCCCAGCATTTT.

At least ten counts were recorded for this clonotype. The chain links TRBV6-5 to TRBJ2-5; D gene uncertain. The CDR3 contains 12 residues. V was shortened by 8 bases and J by 5 bases, with 12 bases between the two germline ends. Germline assignment: CDR1 MNHEY and CDR2 SVGAGI. The CDR3 reads CASGSLGETQYF. In nucleotides, the CDR3 is TGTGCCAGCGGCTCCCTAGGGGAGACCCAGTACTTC.

The chain carries TRBV10-3 and TRBJ2-7, with TRBD2 identical over 7 bases. CDR1 is ENHRY, CDR2 SYGVKD, per germline. The CDR3 has 16 amino acids. Losses at the gene ends were 2 bases for V and 7 bases for J; bases not matched to a gene: 14. The CDR3 DNA follows: TGTGCCATCAGTGAGAGGGGTAGCGGGCCTCGGGGGGAGCAGTACGTC. Its protein product is CAISERGSGPRGEQYV.

The chain employs TRBV20-1 and TRBJ1-1, with a tentative D call TRBD1 (5 bases). CDR1 is DFQATT and CDR2 is SNEGSKA in the germline V gene (reference sequence). The CDR3 is made up of 12 amino acids. Here the CDR3 DNA reads TGCAGGGGCCTTGGGGCGGGCACTGAAGCTTTCTTT. Encoded protein: CRGLGAGTEAFF.

This clonotype was seen more than once but under ten times. The chain employs TRBV20-1 and TRBJ2-6; 8 bases match TRBD1. This CDR3 comprises 18 residues. V trimming: 6 bases; J trimming: 1 base; junction bases outside the gene matches: 14. Germline values: CDR1 DFQATT, CDR2 SNEGSKA (reference sequence). CDR3 region: CSAVDQGAHLSGANVLTF. CDR3 DNA: TGCAGTGCCGTAGACCAGGGGGCGCATCTGTCTGGGGCCAACGTCCTGACTTTC.

The table lists this clonotype with a few counts. J is TRBJ1-4 and V is TRBV24-1; TRBD1 might be the D (5 bases). The ends were cut back, 3 bases at V and 4 bases at J, with 11 bases in the middle. The CDR3 totals 15 residues. Germline CDR1 and CDR2: KGHDR and SFDVKD. The chain's CDR3 is CATSDTQGVNEKLFF. CDR3 coding DNA: TGTGCCACCAGTGATACTCAGGGAGTTAATGAAAAACTGTTTTTT.

The chain uses TRBV11-2 and TRBJ2-1, with 7 bases fitting TRBD2. CDR3 size: 12 residues. CDR1 SGHAT and CDR2 FQNNGV come from the germline V gene. Unmatched junction bases numbered 2, after V lost 4 bases and J lost 8 bases. The CDR3 protein is CASSSRGDEQFF. The CDR3 DNA is TGTGCCAGCAGCTCCCGGGGGGATGAGCAGTTCTTC.

This clonotype has a handful of counts. This chain connects TRBV5-1 to TRBJ2-3; D is undetermined. This CDR3 is 15 amino acids long. V lost 0 bases and J 2 bases, leaving 10 bases between the germline ends. Germline CDR1 SGHRS, CDR2 YFSETQ. The CDR3 sequence: CASSLVAGTTDTQYF. DNA for the CDR3: TGCGCCAGCAGCTTGGTGGCAGGAACCACAGATACGCAGTATTTT.

The table lists this clonotype with a few counts. The chain links TRBV6-4 to TRBJ2-2; no definite D call. V was pared by 4 bases and J by 4 bases, with 10 bases between. The CDR3 totals 14 residues. CDR1 and CDR2 (germline): MRHNA, SNTAGT. CDR3 DNA: TGTGCCAGCAGTGCCGCCCCAGGCACCGGGGAGCTGTTTTTT. Its protein is CASSAAPGTGELFF.

This chain joins TRBV10-3 and TRBJ2-3, with D hard to call. Trimming removed 0 bases from V and 2 bases from J, with 9 bases in between. The germline V gene encodes CDR1 ENHRY and CDR2 SYGVKD. The CDR3 length is 15 residues. The CDR3 region is CAISESMRTTDTQYF. The CDR3, as DNA: TGTGCCATCAGTGAGTCGATGAGGACCACAGATACGCAGTATTTT.